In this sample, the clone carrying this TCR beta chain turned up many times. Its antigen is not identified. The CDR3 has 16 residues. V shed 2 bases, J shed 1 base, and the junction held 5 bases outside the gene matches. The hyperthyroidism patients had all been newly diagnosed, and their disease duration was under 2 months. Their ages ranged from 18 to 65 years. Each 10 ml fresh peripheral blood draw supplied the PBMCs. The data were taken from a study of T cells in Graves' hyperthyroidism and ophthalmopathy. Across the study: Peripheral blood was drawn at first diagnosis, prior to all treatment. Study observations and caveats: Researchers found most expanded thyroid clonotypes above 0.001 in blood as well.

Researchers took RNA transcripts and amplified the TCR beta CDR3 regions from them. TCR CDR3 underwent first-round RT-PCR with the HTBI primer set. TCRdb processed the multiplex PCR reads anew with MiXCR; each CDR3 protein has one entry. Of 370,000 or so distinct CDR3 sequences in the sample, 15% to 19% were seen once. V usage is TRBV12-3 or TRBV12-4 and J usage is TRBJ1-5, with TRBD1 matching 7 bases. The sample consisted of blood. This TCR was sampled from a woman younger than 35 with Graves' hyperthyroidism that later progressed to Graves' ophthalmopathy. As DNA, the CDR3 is TGTGCCAGCAGTTTACGAGGGGGCGGGAGCAATCAGCCCCAGCATTTT. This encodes CASSLRGGGSNQPQHF.